The clone carrying this T cell receptor beta chain was counted once. As yet, its antigen is unknown. This record belongs to a study of radiotherapy plus CTLA-4 blockade in lung cancer. In the study overall: With approximately 30% of patients having disease control, objective responses were seen in 15% to 20%. Study-level points and caveats: Dynamics of early blood T cell clones, together with interferon-beta, were reportedly the best predictors of response. An expansion of tumor-derived TCR clones occurred in blood after radiotherapy plus ipilimumab.

Sequencing was performed with immunoSEQ multiplex PCR; in TCRdb, only in-frame clones are kept and a portion is missing. The table includes 49,000 or so clones, 65% to 85% detected once. Germline assignment: CDR1 SGHTA and CDR2 FQGTGA. CDR3 length: 18 amino acids. V dropped 5 bases and J dropped 3; count of bases not matched to a gene: 11. Patients had chemo-refractory metastatic non-small-cell lung cancer and received focal radiation plus CTLA-4 blockade that used ipilimumab. The sample in question was peripheral blood, obtained from a patient treated with radiotherapy plus ipilimumab. The rearrangement links TRBV7-3 to TRBJ2-1; 12 nucleotides match TRBD2. The TCR was taken from a human donor with non-small cell lung cancer who had stable disease on radiotherapy plus ipilimumab. CDR3 nucleotide sequence: TGTGCCAGCAGCCGCCTGTTTCCTAGCGGGGGGGTCTACAATGAGCAGTTCTTC. Protein sequence: CASSRLFPSGGVYNEQFF.